What follows describes a single T cell receptor (beta chain). Antigen unknown. Blood was drawn once per donor, and each sample measured 2.5 to 3 ml. This entry is derived from a study of monozygotic twins with inflammatory bowel disease. Study results and limitations: No difference in repertoire similarity was seen between concordant and discordant twins, possibly because power was limited.

CDR3 length: 14 amino acids. Germline CDR1 is SQVTM and CDR2 is ANQGSEA. cDNA for TCRalpha and TCRbeta was amplified by nested PCRs of roughly 17 then 9 cycles. TCRdb reworked the 5' RACE reads into one entry per CDR3 protein, no DNA. The listing contains 400,000 or so distinct CDR3 sequences. Sequencing input: blood. The clonotype was recovered from a human donor with ulcerative colitis or Crohn's disease, or a healthy co-twin of an affected twin (not recorded which). The rearrangement uses TRBV29-1 and TRBJ2-7; TCRdb picks TRBD1, but there is no DNA to check that call. The CDR3 loop is CSVGRDAGGNEQYF.